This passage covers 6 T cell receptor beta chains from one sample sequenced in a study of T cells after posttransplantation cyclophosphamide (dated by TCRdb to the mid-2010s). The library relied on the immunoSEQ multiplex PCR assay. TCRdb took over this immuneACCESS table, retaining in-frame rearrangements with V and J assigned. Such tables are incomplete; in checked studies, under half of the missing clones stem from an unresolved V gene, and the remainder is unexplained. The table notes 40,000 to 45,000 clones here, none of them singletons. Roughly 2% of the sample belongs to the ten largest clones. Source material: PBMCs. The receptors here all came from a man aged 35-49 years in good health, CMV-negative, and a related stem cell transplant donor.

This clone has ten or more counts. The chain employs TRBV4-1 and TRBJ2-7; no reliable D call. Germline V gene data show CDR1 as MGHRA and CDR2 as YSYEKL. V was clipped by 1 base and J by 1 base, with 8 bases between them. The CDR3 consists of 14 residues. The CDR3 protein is CASSQGTESYEQYV. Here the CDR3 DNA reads TGCGCCAGCAGCCAAGGTACAGAGTCCTACGAGCAGTACGTC.

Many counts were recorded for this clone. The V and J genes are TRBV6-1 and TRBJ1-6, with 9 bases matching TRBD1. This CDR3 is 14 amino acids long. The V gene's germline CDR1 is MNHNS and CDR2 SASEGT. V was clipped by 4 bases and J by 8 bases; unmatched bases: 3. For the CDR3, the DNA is TGTGCCAGCAGTGCAAGGACAGGGGATTCACCCCTCCACTTT. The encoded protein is CASSARTGDSPLHF.

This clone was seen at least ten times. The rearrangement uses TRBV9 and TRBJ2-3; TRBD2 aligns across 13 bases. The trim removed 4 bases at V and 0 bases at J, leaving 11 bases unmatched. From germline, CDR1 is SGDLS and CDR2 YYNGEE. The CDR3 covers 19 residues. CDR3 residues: CASSPTTSGRAPSTDTQYF. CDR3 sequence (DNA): TGTGCCAGCAGCCCGACAACTAGCGGGAGGGCCCCTAGCACAGATACGCAGTATTTT.

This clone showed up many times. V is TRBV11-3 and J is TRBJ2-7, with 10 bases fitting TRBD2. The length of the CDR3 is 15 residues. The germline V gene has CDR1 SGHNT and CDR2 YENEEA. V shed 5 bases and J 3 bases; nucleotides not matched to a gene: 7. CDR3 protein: CASSRAGGPVYEQYV. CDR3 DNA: TGTGCCAGCAGCCGAGCGGGAGGGCCGGTCTACGAGCAGTACGTC.

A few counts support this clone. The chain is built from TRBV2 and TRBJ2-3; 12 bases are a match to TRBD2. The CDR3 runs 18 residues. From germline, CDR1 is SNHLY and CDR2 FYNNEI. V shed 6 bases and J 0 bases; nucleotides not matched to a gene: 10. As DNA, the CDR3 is TGTGCCAGCAGCAGGACTAGCGGGGTATCTTGGAGCACAGATACGCAGTATTTT. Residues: CASSRTSGVSWSTDTQYF.

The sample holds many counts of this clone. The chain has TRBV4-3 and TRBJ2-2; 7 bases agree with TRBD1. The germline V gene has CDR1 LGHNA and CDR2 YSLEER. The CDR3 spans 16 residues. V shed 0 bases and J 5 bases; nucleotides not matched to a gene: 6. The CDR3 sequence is CASSQDTGVGTGELFF. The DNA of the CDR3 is TGCGCCAGCAGCCAAGACACAGGGGTCGGGACCGGGGAGCTGTTTTTT.